A single sample gave rise to the 30 T cell receptor beta chains below, sequenced in a study of T cell repertoires in cytomegalovirus infection (dated by TCRdb to between 2018 and 2020). For sequencing, an Illumina HiSeq 1500 was employed. Using fastp trimming at Q25 and MiXCR clonotype assembly, TCRdb reanalyzed the public sequencing data and kept in-frame beta chains. Each CDR3 protein appears once, grouped with its most common genes and DNA. In all, the sample holds roughly 49,000 distinct CDR3 sequences, and around 20% of those were seen once. Approximately 17% of the sample comes from the top ten. No cognate antigen is known for these TCRs. Sequenced: PBMCs, sequenced either directly or after in vitro stimulation (not recorded which). Receptors were obtained from a human donor in good health (CMV status not recorded). Some clones in this sample may be carry-over from other donors' samples.

CDR3 protein: CASSPDRLPYEQYF. CDR3 sequence (DNA): TGCGCCAGCAGCCCGGACAGGTTACCCTACGAGCAGTACTTC. The gene calls are TRBV4-1 and TRBJ2-7, with 7 positions matching TRBD1. The CDR3 runs 14 residues. V lost 4 bases and J lost 2; bases outside the gene matches: 5. In germline, CDR1 is MGHRA, CDR2 YSYEKL.

This clonotype has a count of ten or more. The genes are TRBV19 and TRBJ1-6; D remains unclear. Germline CDR1 is LNHDA and CDR2 is SQIVND (reference sequence). The V end was cut by 6 bases, the J end by 5 bases, with 17 bases between. The length of the CDR3 is 16 residues. This chain's CDR3 is CASRGWQDAHNSPLHF. CDR3 DNA sequence: TGTGCCAGTAGAGGGTGGCAGGACGCTCATAATTCACCCCTCCACTTT.

The rearrangement links TRBV2 to TRBJ2-1; D is undetermined. With 6 bases removed from V and 1 base from J, the gap between germline ends came to 10 bases. This CDR3 has 14 residues. Germline assignment: CDR1 SNHLY and CDR2 FYNNEI. DNA for the CDR3: TGTGCCAGCAGCCCCCTCGGGTCCTACAATGAGCAGTTCTTC. Protein product: CASSPLGSYNEQFF.

Turning to this clonotype: At one boundary the junction diverges from the germline segment, which might be a read error. This chain connects TRBV4-1 to TRBJ1-5; D possibly corresponds to TRBD1 (6 bases). This CDR3 comprises 15 residues. CDR1 is MGHRA and CDR2 is YSYEKL in the germline V gene. The CDR3 reads CASSPETGTNQPQHF. In DNA form, the CDR3 reads TGTGCCAGCAGCCCGGAAACAGGGACCAATCAGCCCCAGCATTTT.

This chain links TRBV6-1 with TRBJ2-3, with unresolved D. CDR3 length: 14 residues. V lost 5 bases and J 0 bases, leaving 9 bases between the germline ends. Germline loops: CDR1 MNHNS, CDR2 SASEGT. The CDR3 loop is CASSPYSSTDTQYF. CDR3 nucleotide sequence: TGTGCCAGCAGTCCATACTCGAGCACAGATACGCAGTATTTT.

This clonotype was recorded at least ten times. The rearrangement uses TRBV5-5 and TRBJ2-7; possibly TRBD2 for D (6 bases). In germline, CDR1 is SGHKS, CDR2 YYEKEE (reference sequence). CDR3 size: 13 residues. The V gene lost 4 bases and the J gene lost 3 bases, with 11 bases spanning the gap. The CDR3, as DNA: TGTGCCAGCAGCGACCCGACTAGCTACGAGCAGTACTTC. Amino acids: CASSDPTSYEQYF. Full variable domain (missing parts from reference TRBV5-5 and TRBJ2-7): DAGVTQSPTHLIKTRGQQVTLRCSPISGHKSVSWYQQVLGQGPQFIFQYYEKEERGRGNFPDRFSARQFPNYSSELNVNALLLGDSALYLCASSDPTSYEQYFGPGTRLTVT.

The chain is built from TRBV19 and TRBJ2-1; TRBD1 matches at 8 bases. Germline V gene lookup returns CDR1 LNHDA and CDR2 SQIVND (reference sequence). V lost 6 bases to trimming and J lost 3 bases; unmatched junction nucleotides: 4. This CDR3 spans 14 amino acids. Here the CDR3 reads CASRGGQGYNEQFF. Written as DNA, the CDR3 is TGTGCCAGTAGAGGAGGACAGGGCTACAATGAGCAGTTCTTC.

CDR3 sequence (DNA): TGTGCCAGCAGTTTAGCGGACAATCCCTACGAGCAGTACTTC. Translating gives CASSLADNPYEQYF. This chain uses TRBV28 with TRBJ2-7; maybe TRBD1 (5 bases). V lost 2 bases to trimming and J lost 2 bases, with 10 bases between them. The CDR3 contains 14 residues. The germline CDR1 and CDR2 sequences are MDHEN and SYDVKM.

This clonotype was seen a handful of times. This sequence joins TRBV2 and TRBJ2-2, with a possible D match to TRBD1 (6 bases). This CDR3 is 13 amino acids long. V was shortened by 8 bases and J by 5 bases, with 12 bases between the two germline ends. Germline values: CDR1 SNHLY, CDR2 FYNNEI. In DNA form, the CDR3 reads TGTGCCAGCGCTGGACAGATAACCGGGGAGCTGTTTTTT. Translated, it gives CASAGQITGELFF.

This clonotype appeared a few times. J is TRBJ1-2 and V is TRBV19; perhaps TRBD1 as D (5 bases). CDR1 and CDR2 from the germline V gene are LNHDA and SQIVND (reference sequence). The CDR3 has 15 amino acids. Between the trimmed V and J ends, which lost 5 bases and 8 bases, there was a span of 21 bases. The CDR3 DNA sequence: TGTGCCAGTAGTCTCCCCCGCAGGGCGGCCCGGGGCTACACCTTC. This encodes CASSLPRRAARGYTF.

This clonotype has more than one count but fewer than ten. This chain uses TRBV5-1 with TRBJ1-2; no definite D call. Germline loops: CDR1 SGHRS, CDR2 YFSETQ. The CDR3 loop spans 14 amino acids. Trimming removed 4 bases from V and 6 bases from J, with 16 bases in between. CDR3 coding DNA: TGCGCCAGCAGCCGGAGTTTGGATCCGAATGGCTACACCTTC. This encodes CASSRSLDPNGYTF.

This clonotype was observed a handful of times. The gene calls are TRBV10-3 and TRBJ1-1; no firm D call. The CDR3 extends over 13 amino acids. Germline V gives CDR1 ENHRY, CDR2 SYGVKD. Between the trimmed V and J ends, which lost 4 bases and 1 base, there was a span of 7 bases. The CDR3 region has the DNA TGTGCCATCAGTGCGCCAGGGAACACTGAAGCTTTCTTT. Protein product: CAISAPGNTEAFF.

The chain recombines TRBV20-1 with TRBJ1-1; D may be TRBD1 (5 bases). The CDR3 consists of 14 residues. V gave up 6 bases and J gave up 3 bases, with 17 bases separating them. Germline V lookup: CDR1 DFQATT, CDR2 SNEGSKA (reference sequence). The CDR3 spells CSAPDDRRYTEAFF. DNA for the CDR3: TGCAGTGCCCCAGACGACAGACGATACACTGAAGCTTTCTTT.

This clonotype is labeled medium-sized (0.01 to 0.1%). The CDR3 region is CSARDGGGRKTEAFF. The DNA of the CDR3 is TGCAGTGCTAGAGATGGTGGGGGGAGGAAGACTGAAGCTTTCTTT. The chain employs TRBV20-1 and TRBJ1-1, with a weak D call TRBD1 (5 bases). The CDR3 has 15 amino acids. Trimming left V 0 bases short and J 5 bases short, with 16 bases between. Germline V gene lookup returns CDR1 DFQATT and CDR2 SNEGSKA (reference sequence).

This clonotype occurred many times. This chain links TRBV7-7 with TRBJ2-1; D remains ambiguous. The V gene lost 6 bases and the J gene lost 8 bases, with 17 bases spanning the gap. CDR3 size: 14 residues. CDR1 SSHAT and CDR2 FNYEAQ come from the germline V gene (reference sequence). CDR3 protein: CASSCVGGADEQFF. CDR3 sequence (DNA): TGTGCCAGCAGTTGCGTTGGCGGTGCGGATGAGCAGTTCTTC.

Turning to this clonotype: A read error may explain this, as a much larger clone is one base away. The chain links TRBV7-2 to TRBJ1-2; D is perhaps TRBD1 (5 bases). The CDR3 spans 14 residues. CDR1 is SGHTA, CDR2 FQGNSA, per germline. The CDR3 sequence is CASSTLGGNYGNTF. CDR3 DNA: TGTGCCAGCAGCACCCTCGGGGGGAACTATGGCAACACCTTC.

In this sample, this clonotype turned up many times. The genes are TRBV7-9 and TRBJ2-5; D is possibly TRBD1 (5 bases). The V gene's germline CDR1 is SEHNR and CDR2 FQNEAQ (reference sequence). Trimming removed 8 bases from V and 5 bases from J, with 12 bases in between. The CDR3 runs to 12 residues. CDR3 DNA: TGTGCCAGCCGACAGTTGGATGAGACCCAGTACTTC. Its protein product is CASRQLDETQYF. The variable domain in full, with the rest retrieved from reference TRBV7-9 and TRBJ2-5, is DTGVSQNPRHKITKRGQNVTFRCDPISEHNRLYWYRQTLGQGPEFLTYFQNEAQLEKSRLLSDRFSAERPKGSFSTLEIQRTEQGDSAMYLCASRQLDETQYFGPGTRLLVL.

The chain recombines TRBV10-3 with TRBJ1-5; maybe TRBD1 (5 bases). Between the trimmed V and J ends, which lost 4 bases and 5 bases, there was a span of 12 bases. Germline lookup yields CDR1 ENHRY and CDR2 SYGVKD. This CDR3 has 14 residues. The CDR3 protein is CAISAGGRDQPQHF. CDR3 DNA sequence: TGTGCCATCAGTGCGGGGGGGAGAGATCAGCCCCAGCATTTT.

The V gene is TRBV4-3, the J gene TRBJ2-2; no definite D call. This CDR3 has 16 residues. V gave up 0 bases and J gave up 1 base, with 9 bases separating them. The germline CDR1 and CDR2 sequences are LGHNA and YSLEER. The CDR3 protein is CASSQDSRQNTGELFF. The CDR3 DNA reads as TGCGCCAGCAGCCAAGATTCGAGGCAGAACACCGGGGAGCTGTTTTTT.

This clonotype was counted between two and nine times. The rearrangement uses TRBV7-8 and TRBJ1-3; unclear D gene. The CDR3 has 16 residues. Trimming cost V 5 bases and J 0 bases, with 14 bases left between them. From germline, CDR1 is SGHVS and CDR2 FQNEAQ. The CDR3 DNA follows: TGTGCCAGCAGCCGAAGAGGGATCGACTCTGGAAACACCATATATTTT. Translation: CASSRRGIDSGNTIYF.

This clonotype has just a few counts. V is TRBV12-3 or TRBV12-4 and J is TRBJ1-1; a possible D gene is TRBD1 (6 bases). The CDR3 extends over 14 amino acids. V lost 6 bases and J lost 1, with 12 bases in between. CDR3 residues: CASSQGHSNTEAFF. The CDR3 DNA reads as TGTGCCAGCAGCCAGGGACACTCGAACACTGAAGCTTTCTTT.

This clonotype was recorded many times. This CDR3 is CASSLSRTAFHWDNEKLFF. In DNA form, the CDR3 reads TGTGCCAGCAGTTTATCAAGGACAGCATTTCACTGGGATAATGAAAAACTGTTTTTT. The J gene is TRBJ1-4, the V gene TRBV27, with D perhaps TRBD1 (6 bases). From germline, CDR1 is MNHEY and CDR2 SMNVEV (reference sequence). The CDR3 spans 19 residues. V lost 0 bases, J lost 4 bases, and 21 bases lay in between.

The gene calls are TRBV5-1 and TRBJ2-6; D is unclear. V dropped 4 bases and J dropped 0 bases, with 11 bases sitting between them. The CDR3 extends over 16 amino acids. Germline assignment: CDR1 SGHRS and CDR2 YFSETQ. The CDR3 sequence: CASSPGWDSGANVLTF. CDR3 in DNA: TGCGCCAGCAGCCCCGGCTGGGACTCTGGGGCCAACGTCCTGACTTTC.

This clonotype was seen at least ten times. The V call is TRBV7-2, the J call TRBJ1-1, with D unresolved. V was pared by 4 bases and J by 3 bases, with 12 bases between. This CDR3 spans 14 amino acids. Looked up from germline, CDR1 is SGHTA and CDR2 is FQGNSA. The CDR3 DNA reads TGTGCCAGCAGCTACCTATCTGCCTACACTGAAGCTTTCTTT. As protein: CASSYLSAYTEAFF.

This rearrangement joins TRBV6-6 to TRBJ1-1; D is unclear. The germline gives CDR1 MNHNY, CDR2 SVGAGI (reference sequence). With 8 bases removed from V and 1 base from J, the gap between germline ends came to 5 bases. The CDR3 contains 11 residues. The CDR3, as DNA: TGTGCCAGCCATAGGAACACTGAAGCTTTCTTT. It yields the protein CASHRNTEAFF.

The chain uses TRBV20-1 and TRBJ2-3; 8 nucleotides line up with TRBD2. The CDR3 is made up of 15 amino acids. Germline V lookup: CDR1 DFQATT, CDR2 SNEGSKA (reference sequence). The J segment lost 1 base and the V segment lost 0 bases, leaving 3 bases of the junction unmatched. The CDR3 DNA follows: TGCAGTGCTAGAGACCCGCGGGGGGGCACAGATACGCAGTATTTT. This encodes CSARDPRGGTDTQYF.

This clonotype was counted ten times or more. The rearrangement links TRBV7-2 to TRBJ1-1; possibly TRBD1 for D (6 bases). Germline loops: CDR1 SGHTA, CDR2 FQGNSA. V shed 5 bases and J shed 11 bases, with 15 bases lying between them. The CDR3 extends over 12 amino acids. The CDR3 sequence is CASSPRWRGAFF. DNA for the CDR3: TGTGCCAGCAGCCCCAGGTGGAGGGGGGCTTTCTTT.

The chain employs TRBV7-9 and TRBJ2-5; D ambiguous. CDR3 length equals 13 residues. CDR1 and CDR2 (germline): SEHNR, FQNEAQ (reference sequence). Trimming took off 7 bases at V and 5 bases at J, with 14 bases between the two ends. The CDR3 bases are TGTGCCAGCATCCCGCCCCCTAAGGAGACCCAGTACTTC. Its protein is CASIPPPKETQYF.

This clonotype was observed many times. The chain is built from TRBV10-2 and TRBJ2-7; D gene unclear. Trimming stripped 5 bases from V and 3 bases from J, with 5 bases between. Germline lookup yields CDR1 WSHSY and CDR2 SAAADI. The CDR3 has 11 residues. The CDR3 is CASSPSYEQYF. The CDR3 DNA sequence: TGCGCCAGCAGTCCAAGCTACGAGCAGTACTTC.

This clonotype was counted many times. The V and J genes are TRBV6-1 and TRBJ2-5, with TRBD2 as a possible D gene (6 bases). The CDR3 contains 13 residues. The V gene lost 6 bases and the J gene lost 3 bases, with 11 bases spanning the gap. CDR1 and CDR2 from the germline V gene are MNHNS and SASEGT. CDR3 DNA: TGTGCCAGCAGGAGTGGAGGGGAAGAGACCCAGTACTTC. The encoded protein is CASRSGGEETQYF.